Presented here are 21 T cell receptor beta chains from one specimen sequenced in a study of regulatory T cells in long-lasting Graves disease. To make TCR beta libraries, researchers used iRepertoire HTBI primers and Arm-PCR of CDR3 regions. TCRdb re-called the multiplex PCR reads with MiXCR, one entry per CDR3 protein. The profile shows about 660,000 distinct CDR3 sequences, approximately 31% of them singletons. Sample time point: persistent/refractory GD, antithyroid drugs over 5 years with positive TRAb. PBMC-derived RNA was used for the TCR library. The sample in question was peripheral blood mononuclear cells (PBMCs), obtained when the disease was refractory, from a patient treated with antithyroid drugs. The receptor source for this set is a female donor with Graves disease.

A few counts support this clonotype. The chain has TRBV6-2 or TRBV6-3 and TRBJ1-1, with D possibly matching TRBD1 (5 bases). Deletions cut 0 bases from V and 0 bases from J, with 8 bases between. The CDR3 runs to 15 residues. The germline CDR1 and CDR2 sequences are MNHEY and SVGEGT. The chain's CDR3 is CASSYSTVLNTEAFF. For the CDR3, the DNA is TGTGCCAGCAGTTACTCGACAGTTCTGAACACTGAAGCTTTCTTT.

A few counts support this clonotype. This chain connects TRBV6-1 to TRBJ1-5; unclear D gene. This CDR3 contains 15 residues. V lost 6 bases and J lost 0, with 12 bases in between. The V gene's germline CDR1 is MNHNS and CDR2 SASEGT. CDR3 coding DNA: TGTGCCAGCAGGATCGCCGGAGTTAGCAATCAGCCCCAGCATTTT. It specifies CASRIAGVSNQPQHF.

Only a few counts were recorded for this clonotype. The chain employs TRBV12-3 or TRBV12-4 and TRBJ2-7; 9 bases agree with TRBD2. The junction had 6 bases not matched to a gene; V was cut back by 4 bases and J by 5 bases. The CDR3 spans 14 residues. The CDR3 nucleotides are TGTGCCAGCAGTTCTACGCTAGCGGGAAACGAGCAGTACTTC. Translating gives CASSSTLAGNEQYF.

The sample holds a few counts of this clonotype. The rearrangement uses TRBV6-2 or TRBV6-3 and TRBJ1-3, with 7 nucleotides matching TRBD1. The CDR3 sequence is 16 residues long. Germline CDR1 and CDR2: MNHEY and SVGEGT. Trimming cost V 7 bases and J 0 bases; bases outside gene matches: 9. CDR3 coding DNA: TGTGCCAGCACCCTCTCGACAGGGAGCTCTGGAAACACCATATATTTT. Amino acid sequence: CASTLSTGSSGNTIYF.

This clonotype was seen more than once but under ten times. The chain couples TRBV5-1 to TRBJ1-1; 7 nucleotides agree with TRBD1. The junction had 9 bases not matched to a gene; V was cut back by 0 bases and J by 1 base. Germline V gene data show CDR1 as SGHRS and CDR2 as YFSETQ. There are 17 residues in the CDR3. The CDR3 DNA sequence: TGCGCCAGCAGCTTGGGGGACAGAGAGAGAGCGAACACTGAAGCTTTCTTT. Its translation: CASSLGDRERANTEAFF.

The chain links TRBV14 to TRBJ2-5; D call uncertain. Germline V gives CDR1 SGHDN, CDR2 FVKESK. The CDR3 length is 13 residues. V shed 5 bases and J shed 5 bases, with 12 bases lying between them. The CDR3 loop reads CASSGNLEETQYF. CDR3 DNA sequence: TGTGCCAGCAGCGGCAATCTAGAGGAGACCCAGTACTTC.

This clonotype has at least ten counts. The chain carries TRBV11-2 and TRBJ1-3; D gene ambiguous. V was clipped by 1 base and J by 3 bases, with 1 base between them. CDR1 and CDR2 from the germline V gene are SGHAT and FQNNGV. This CDR3 contains 12 residues. The CDR3 bases are TGTGCCAGCAGCTTAGGTGGAAACACCATATATTTT. Protein product: CASSLGGNTIYF.

The V and J genes are TRBV5-5 and TRBJ2-3, with D perhaps TRBD2 (6 bases). This CDR3 spans 14 amino acids. Trimming took off 4 bases at V and 6 bases at J, with 15 bases between the two ends. The germline gives CDR1 SGHKS, CDR2 YYEKEE (reference sequence). The CDR3 DNA reads as TGTGCCAGCAGCCCCGGGACTCGGCAGGATACGCAGTATTTT. It specifies CASSPGTRQDTQYF.

The chain has TRBV7-3 and TRBJ2-7; no definite D call. The V and J ends lost 2 bases and 7 bases respectively, with 15 bases between them. Germline CDR1 reads SGHTA; CDR2 reads FQGTGA. The CDR3 has 14 residues. The DNA for the CDR3 is TGTGCCAGCAGCTTAGTGGAAAAAAAGGAAGAGCAGTACTTC. Translating it yields CASSLVEKKEEQYF.

The chain is built from TRBV7-9 and TRBJ1-2, with D hard to call. V was cut by 3 bases and J by 4 bases, with 18 bases left in between. This CDR3 region has 16 residues. CDR1 is SEHNR, CDR2 FQNEAQ, per germline (reference sequence). CDR3 loop: CASSFEVVSPFYGYTF. CDR3 coding DNA: TGTGCCAGCAGCTTTGAGGTTGTCTCACCATTCTATGGCTACACCTTC.

The chain carries TRBV6-1 and TRBJ1-2; 8 bases fit TRBD1. V was clipped by 2 bases and J by 7 bases; unmatched bases: 9. Germline lookup yields CDR1 MNHNS and CDR2 SASEGT. The CDR3 has 15 residues. The CDR3 DNA follows: TGTGCCAGCAGTGAAACGGGACAGGTGTTTACTGGCTACACCTTC. As protein: CASSETGQVFTGYTF.

With respect to this clonotype: At one end the junction does not follow the germline gene, possibly because of a read error. The rearrangement uses TRBV19 and TRBJ1-1; 7 bases are shared with TRBD1. This CDR3 has 13 residues. Germline CDR1 reads LNHDA; CDR2 reads SQIVND (reference sequence). Here the CDR3 DNA reads TGTGCCACGGGAGGACAGGTGAACACTGAAGCTCTCTTT. It codes for CATGGQVNTEALF.

The gene calls are TRBV20-1 and TRBJ2-5; 13 bases are a match to TRBD2. Germline loops: CDR1 DFQATT, CDR2 SNEGSKA (reference sequence). The CDR3 is 16 amino acids. J was trimmed by 2 bases and V by 5 bases; bases with no gene match: 8. CDR3 DNA sequence: TGCAGTGCTTCCCGACTAGCGGGAGGAGGGCAAGAGACCCAGTACTTC. Translating gives CSASRLAGGGQETQYF.

The V call is TRBV5-1, the J call TRBJ1-2, with TRBD1 matching over 8 bases. Germline CDR1 is SGHRS and CDR2 is YFSETQ. The V segment lost 4 bases and the J segment 7 bases; nucleotides outside the gene matches: 9. The CDR3 loop spans 14 amino acids. The CDR3 spells CASSRDGQGVGYTF. CDR3 sequence (DNA): TGCGCCAGCAGCCGTGATGGACAGGGAGTTGGCTACACCTTC.

There are many counts of this clonotype. The chain joins TRBV27 to TRBJ1-4; D not certain. This CDR3 has 14 amino acids. Germline CDR1 reads MNHEY; CDR2 reads SMNVEV (reference sequence). Trimming removed 5 bases at V and 12 bases at J, with 19 bases between. CDR3 coding DNA: TGTGCCAGCAGTACCACCGGCCTCGGGAAAGAACTGTTTTTT. It yields the protein CASSTTGLGKELFF.

V usage is TRBV7-2 and J usage is TRBJ1-4; D is undetermined. CDR3 length: 15 amino acids. V lost 5 bases to trimming and J lost 4 bases, with 14 bases between them. In germline, CDR1 is SGHTA, CDR2 FQGNSA. CDR3 amino acids: CASSHPGPINEKLFF. The CDR3 DNA reads TGTGCCAGCAGCCATCCCGGGCCAATTAATGAAAAACTGTTTTTT.

Concerning this clonotype itself: The junction and the germline gene differ at one end; a read error may be behind it. The CDR3 spells CASSFTSGNAYEQHF. The DNA of the CDR3 is TGCGCCAGCAGCTTCACTAGCGGCAACGCCTACGAGCAGCACTTC. The chain combines TRBV5-1 with TRBJ2-7; 8 nucleotides match TRBD2. The CDR3 contains 15 residues. The germline V gene has CDR1 SGHRS and CDR2 YFSETQ.

This clonotype was recorded at least ten times. This chain uses TRBV12-3 or TRBV12-4 with TRBJ1-2; tentatively, D is TRBD1 (5 bases). This CDR3 has 14 amino acids. With 6 bases removed from V and 3 bases from J, the gap between germline ends came to 14 bases. CDR3: CASRPQGSDYGYTF. The CDR3 bases are TGTGCCAGCAGACCGCAGGGATCGGACTATGGCTACACCTTC.

V is TRBV20-1 and J is TRBJ1-3; a weak D match, TRBD1 (6 bases). Germline V gene sequence: CDR1 DFQATT, CDR2 SNEGSKA (reference sequence). This CDR3 comprises 18 residues. V was pared by 2 bases and J by 4 bases, with 24 bases between. The CDR3 loop reads CSARTPREGGGFGNTIYF. Written as DNA, the CDR3 is TGCAGTGCTAGAACCCCCCGGGAGGGGGGAGGATTCGGAAACACCATATATTTT.

This clonotype was seen a few times. CDR3 loop: CASSPRVGSTEAFF. DNA of the CDR3: TGTGCCAGCTCACCAAGGGTGGGAAGCACTGAAGCTTTCTTT. This sequence joins TRBV18 and TRBJ1-1; D unresolved. Germline V gene lookup returns CDR1 KGHSH and CDR2 LQKENI. The CDR3 sequence is 14 residues long. V dropped 2 bases and J dropped 4 bases, with 11 bases sitting between them.

This clonotype was observed a handful of times. The V and J genes are TRBV11-3 and TRBJ1-2, with a tentative D call TRBD1 (5 bases). The CDR3 extends over 13 amino acids. With 6 bases removed from V and 6 bases from J, the gap between germline ends came to 14 bases. Germline-derived CDR1 and CDR2 are SGHNT and YENEEA. The CDR3 spells CASSYRKVHGYTF. The CDR3, as DNA: TGTGCCAGCAGTTACAGGAAGGTCCATGGCTACACCTTC.